These T cell receptor beta chains were read from a single sample in a study of shared clonotypes between healthy human individuals. TCRdb's table, derived via immunoSEQ multiplex PCR, lists solely in-frame clones and lacks some. The sample holds under 2.5 million clones, under 95% seen once. Input material: naive CD4+ T cells from PBMCs. These receptor sequences come from a man between 18 and 29 years old in good health. Some clones in this sample may be carry-over from other donors' samples. Both conserved end residues are part of each CDR3. The order of the fields is clone size, V gene, D gene, J gene, CDR3 protein, CDR3 DNA. A D gene is named only where the DNA matches it firmly. Expanded clones get a size class; other rows say once, few or many, or leave the size out.

>-|TRBV27|-|TRBJ2-7
CASSLRGGSSYEQYF
TGTGCCAGCAGTTTAAGGGGCGGAAGCTCCTACGAGCAGTACTTC
>few|TRBV9|TRBD1|TRBJ2-5
CASSGYRGETQYF
TGTGCCAGCAGCGGTTACAGGGGGGAGACCCAGTACTTC
>-|TRBV4-3|-|TRBJ2-5
CASSSRALGETQYF
TGCGCCAGCAGCTCTCGGGCCCTCGGGGAGACCCAGTACTTC
>-|TRBV19|TRBD1|TRBJ1-5
CASSMNRGLANQPQHF
TGTGCCAGTAGTATGAACAGGGGTCTGGCTAATCAGCCCCAGCATTTT
>-|TRBV4-2|-|TRBJ2-5
CASSLRGPGSRETQYF
TGTGCCAGCAGCCTACGGGGCCCAGGGTCTCGGGAGACCCAGTACTTC
>-|TRBV7-9|TRBD1|TRBJ1-4
CASSIQGGDEKLFF
TGTGCCAGCAGCATCCAGGGGGGGGATGAAAAACTGTTTTTT
>-|TRBV7-2|-|TRBJ2-1
CASSRPGGTRVNEQFF
TGTGCCAGCAGCCGCCCAGGAGGAACCCGAGTGAATGAGCAGTTCTTC
>-|TRBV19|TRBD2|TRBJ2-7
CASSITSGATYEQYF
TGTGCCAGTAGTATAACTAGCGGAGCGACCTACGAGCAGTACTTC
>-|TRBV6-5|TRBD2|TRBJ2-1
CASTPAGTSSNEQFF
TGTGCCAGCACCCCGGCCGGGACTAGCTCAAATGAGCAGTTCTTC
>-|TRBV5-1|-|TRBJ2-1
CASSLAPGLSSDNEQFF
TGCGCCAGCAGCTTGGCTCCGGGGCTGAGCTCCGACAATGAGCAGTTCTTC
>-|TRBV18|-|TRBJ1-1
CASSPRNSGGGTEAFF
TGTGCCAGCTCACCACGTAATAGTGGGGGAGGCACTGAAGCTTTCTTT
>-|TRBV6-5|-|TRBJ2-3
CASGSTTDTQYF
TGTGCCAGCGGCTCTACGACGGATACGCAGTATTTT
>-|TRBV10-3|-|TRBJ2-7
CAISAGPGNYEQYF
TGTGCCATCAGTGCGGGCCCTGGGAACTACGAGCAGTACTTC
>-|TRBV9|-|TRBJ1-1
CASSGSSGTKRTEAFF
TGTGCCAGCAGCGGATCTTCCGGGACAAAGAGAACTGAAGCTTTCTTT
>-|TRBV7-8|-|TRBJ2-3
CASSSRGGLTDTQYF
TGTGCCAGCAGCTCCAGGGGCGGACTCACAGATACGCAGTATTTT
>-|TRBV6-5|-|TRBJ1-2
CASSPAGPYGYTF
TGTGCCAGCAGCCCCGCGGGGCCCTATGGCTACACCTTC
>-|TRBV5-6|-|TRBJ2-7
CASSLRTITEGYEQYF
TGTGCCAGCAGCTTGAGGACCATAACAGAAGGGTACGAGCAGTACTTC
>-|TRBV6-1|TRBD1|TRBJ1-2
CASSGGTGVHGYTF
TGTGCCAGCAGCGGTGGGACAGGAGTCCATGGCTACACCTTC
>-|TRBV11-2|-|TRBJ2-2
CASSLSLGLANTGELFF
TGTGCCAGCAGCTTATCGTTGGGGCTCGCGAACACCGGGGAGCTGTTTTTT
>-|TRBV6-1|TRBD1|TRBJ2-7
CASSQTGPGEQYF
TGTGCCAGCAGTCAGACAGGGCCGGGCGAGCAGTACTTC
>once|TRBV4-1|-|TRBJ2-5
CASSNGGPETQYF
TGCGCCAGCTCCAACGGGGGTCCGGAGACCCAGTACTTC
>once|TRBV10-3|-|TRBJ2-4
CAISEGGWAKNIQYF
TGTGCCATCAGTGAAGGAGGGTGGGCCAAAAACATTCAGTACTTC
>once|TRBV7-8|-|TRBJ2-2
CASSFLSNPAGLTGELFF
TGTGCCAGCAGCTTCCTATCTAATCCAGCGGGCCTCACCGGGGAGCTGTTTTTT
>-|TRBV5-5|-|TRBJ1-5
CASSLAPVYSNQPQHF
TGTGCCAGCAGCTTGGCGCCAGTTTATAGCAATCAGCCCCAGCATTTT
>-|TRBV7-3|-|TRBJ2-3
CASSWAVADTQYF
TGTGCCAGCAGCTGGGCCGTCGCAGATACGCAGTATTTT
>once|TRBV20-1|-|TRBJ2-1
CSARRDEQFF
TGCAGTGCTAGGCGGGATGAGCAGTTCTTC
>-|TRBV9|TRBD1|TRBJ2-1
CASSARGGQGYNEQFF
TGTGCCAGCAGCGCCAGAGGGGGACAGGGTTACAATGAGCAGTTCTTC
>-|TRBV7-2|-|TRBJ2-7
CASSPLRGKGSYEQYF
TGTGCCAGCAGCCCACTGCGTGGGAAGGGCTCCTACGAGCAGTACTTC
>-|TRBV12-2|-|TRBJ1-5
CASRLVLRDRPLTCLSPQHF
TGTGCAAGTCGCTTAGTCCTCCGGGACAGACCCTTGACCTGCTTATCGCCCCAGCATTTT
>-|TRBV18|-|TRBJ2-3
CASSSQATDTQYF
TGTGCCAGCTCAAGCCAGGCCACAGATACGCAGTATTTT
>-|TRBV6-1|-|TRBJ1-4
CASSEAKGSREKLFF
TGTGCCAGCAGTGAAGCGAAGGGTAGCCGTGAAAAACTGTTTTTT
>-|TRBV5-6|-|TRBJ2-7
CASSLQGREQYF
TGTGCCAGCAGCTTGCAGGGGCGAGAGCAGTACTTC
>once|TRBV29-1|TRBD2|TRBJ2-5
CSVKSGSKQETQYF
TGCAGCGTTAAGAGCGGGAGTAAACAAGAGACCCAGTACTTC
>-|TRBV7-2|TRBD2|TRBJ2-7
CASSRSSGSYEQYF
TGTGCCAGCAGCCGCTCTAGCGGATCCTACGAGCAGTACTTC
>-|TRBV28|-|TRBJ1-3
CASSLHGTGNTIYF
TGTGCCAGCAGTTTACACGGGACTGGAAACACCATATATTTT
>-|TRBV2|-|TRBJ2-7
CASSVGGRAIDEQYF
TGTGCCAGCAGTGTGGGGGGGCGCGCGATCGACGAGCAGTACTTC
>-|TRBV11-3|-|TRBJ1-1
CASSHTKGGLNTEAFF
TGTGCCAGCAGCCACACAAAAGGGGGATTGAACACTGAAGCTTTCTTT
>-|TRBV5-1|-|TRBJ1-2
CASSKEDYGYTF
TGCGCCAGCAGCAAGGAAGATTATGGCTACACCTTC
>-|TRBV6-1|TRBD1|TRBJ1-4
CASRFYRGSNEKLFF
TGTGCCAGCAGATTTTACAGGGGGTCCAATGAAAAACTGTTTTTT
>once|TRBV5-1|-|TRBJ2-4
CASSLDPGANIQYF
TGCGCCAGCAGCTTGGACCCGGGAGCAAACATTCAGTACTTC
>-|TRBV7-9|-|TRBJ1-1
CASTSFAETEAFF
TGTGCCAGCACCTCCTTTGCTGAGACTGAAGCTTTCTTT
>-|TRBV5-1|-|TRBJ1-2
CASSLMGKPGYGYTF
TGCGCCAGCAGCTTGATGGGTAAACCGGGCTATGGCTACACCTTC
>-|TRBV19|-|TRBJ1-5
CASTDRYTQHF
TGTGCCAGTACCGACAGGTACACCCAGCATTTT